One and the same sample provided the 30 T cell receptor beta chains below, sequenced in a study of shared clonotypes between healthy human individuals. TCRdb keeps only in-frame clones here, not all; method: immunoSEQ multiplex PCR. The data hold roughly 1,800,000 clones, with roughly 95% observed a single time. Terminally differentiated effector memory CD45RA+ cells were left out of the naive CD8 fraction, which was CD45RO-negative and positively selected for CCR7. Sequencing input: naive CD8+ T cells sorted from blood. These TCRs come from a man aged 18 to 35 in good health.

This clone came up once. V gene TRBV6-1 combines with J gene TRBJ1-1; no definite D call. This CDR3 has 14 residues. The germline CDR1 and CDR2 sequences are MNHNS and SASEGT. V dropped 0 bases and J dropped 3 bases, with 8 bases sitting between them. The CDR3 loop is CASSEAWYDTEAFF. CDR3 in DNA: TGTGCCAGCAGTGAAGCGTGGTACGACACTGAAGCTTTCTTT.

V is TRBV14 and J is TRBJ1-3; D call uncertain. The length of the CDR3 is 16 residues. The V end lost 0 bases, the J end lost 4 bases, and 13 bases lay between the germline ends. Germline V gives CDR1 SGHDN, CDR2 FVKESK. The CDR3 is CASSQEREGIGNTIYF. CDR3 bases: TGTGCCAGCAGCCAAGAGAGGGAAGGTATCGGAAACACCATATATTTT.

This chain uses TRBV13 with TRBJ1-3; no reliable D call. V was cut by 2 bases and J by 0 bases, with 11 bases left in between. Germline V gene lookup returns CDR1 PRHDT and CDR2 FYEKMQ (reference sequence). The CDR3 has 16 residues. CDR3 nucleotides: TGTGCCAGCAGCTTACGAGGCGGACCCTCTGGAAACACCATATATTTT. Translation gives CASSLRGGPSGNTIYF. The full variable domain, its missing parts supplied by reference TRBV13 and TRBJ1-3, is AAGVIQSPRHLIKEKRETATLKCYPIPRHDTVYWYQQGPGQDPQFLISFYEKMQSDKGSIPDRFSAQQFSDYHSELNMSSLELGDSALYFCASSLRGGPSGNTIYFGEGSWLTVV.

This CDR3 is CASSYVGRGAYGYTF. The CDR3 nucleotides read TGTGCCAGCAGTTACGTCGGCAGGGGAGCCTATGGCTACACCTTC. V is TRBV6-6 and J is TRBJ1-2; D possibly corresponds to TRBD1 (6 bases). CDR3 size: 15 residues. Germline CDR1 is MNHNY and CDR2 is SVGAGI (reference sequence). The V end was cut by 2 bases, the J end by 4 bases, with 14 bases between.

A word on this clone: The sample has other DNA sequences that encode this CDR3 too. The chain employs TRBV9 and TRBJ2-7; the D gene is possibly TRBD2 (5 bases). The CDR3 covers 14 residues. Germline V gene lookup returns CDR1 SGDLS and CDR2 YYNGEE. The V end was cut by 0 bases, the J end by 2 bases, with 9 bases between. The CDR3 region has the DNA TGTGCCAGCAGCGTAGCCGGGGAGACCTACGAGCAGTACTTC. It encodes CASSVAGETYEQYF. Full variable domain (missing parts from reference TRBV9 and TRBJ2-7): DSGVTQTPKHLITATGQRVTLRCSPRSGDLSVYWYQQSLDQGLQFLIQYYNGEERAKGNILERFSAQQFPDLHSELNLSSLELGDSALYFCASSVAGETYEQYFGPGTRLTVT.

This clone was seen once. The chain joins TRBV4-1 to TRBJ1-1; a weak D match, TRBD1 (6 bases). Germline CDR1 and CDR2: MGHRA and YSYEKL. Between the trimmed V and J ends, which lost 0 bases and 3 bases, there was a span of 11 bases. This CDR3 region has 15 residues. The CDR3 sequence: CASSQETRGYTEAFF. The CDR3 coding sequence is TGCGCCAGCAGCCAAGAAACCAGGGGATACACTGAAGCTTTCTTT.

This clone occurred once. The chain links TRBV15 to TRBJ1-1, with TRBD1 identical over 7 bases. The CDR3 spans 16 residues. Trimming at V came to 0 bases and at J to 2 bases, leaving 6 bases not matched to a gene. The germline gives CDR1 LNHNV, CDR2 YYDKDF (reference sequence). DNA of the CDR3: TGTGCCACCAGCAGAGAAAGGCGGGACAGTAACACTGAAGCTTTCTTT. It is translated as CATSRERRDSNTEAFF. The entire variable domain, with the rest obtained from reference TRBV15 and TRBJ1-1, is as follows: DAMVIQNPRYQVTQFGKPVTLSCSQTLNHNVMYWYQQKSSQAPKLLFHYYDKDFNNEADTPDNFQSRRPNTSFCFLDIRSPGLGDTAMYLCATSRERRDSNTEAFFGQGTRLTVV.

V gene TRBV19 combines with J gene TRBJ2-7; TRBD1 or TRBD2 may be the D gene (5 bases each). Germline CDR1 is LNHDA and CDR2 is SQIVND (reference sequence). V was trimmed by 2 bases and J by 3 bases, leaving 20 bases between them. The CDR3 contains 17 residues. CDR3 in amino acids: CASSISSGTSFFYEQYF. In nucleotides, the CDR3 is TGTGCCAGTAGTATATCCTCCGGGACCTCGTTTTTCTACGAGCAGTACTTC.

This clone was recorded only once. This chain links TRBV29-1 with TRBJ2-2; tentatively, D is TRBD2 (6 bases). CDR3 size: 12 residues. The germline V gene encodes CDR1 SQVTM and CDR2 ANQGSEA. Trimming left V 4 bases short and J 6 bases short, with 9 bases between. CDR3 DNA sequence: TGCAGCGTTGTGGAGGGCCCCGGGGAGCTGTTTTTT. Its protein product is CSVVEGPGELFF.

This chain uses TRBV29-1 with TRBJ2-5, with D possibly being TRBD1 (6 bases). Germline CDR1 is SQVTM and CDR2 is ANQGSEA. V lost 4 bases and J lost 5, with 17 bases in between. CDR3 size: 14 residues. Here the CDR3 reads CSVVAPGQSETQYF. CDR3 bases: TGCAGCGTTGTGGCCCCCGGACAGAGCGAGACCCAGTACTTC.

The J gene is TRBJ2-5, the V gene TRBV11-2; possible D gene TRBD2, 5 bases. The germline V gene has CDR1 SGHAT and CDR2 FQNNGV. The CDR3 length is 15 residues. V shed 1 base and J shed 1 base, with 10 bases lying between them. The DNA of the CDR3 is TGTGCCAGCAGCTTAGTCGGGGAAGCCCAAGAGACCCAGTACTTC. Residues: CASSLVGEAQETQYF.

The genes are TRBV2 and TRBJ2-1; D call uncertain. This CDR3 region has 15 residues. Between the trimmed V and J ends, which lost 6 bases and 0 bases, there was a span of 12 bases. CDR1 is SNHLY and CDR2 is FYNNEI in the germline V gene. This CDR3 is CASSTTDSSYNEQFF. The CDR3, as DNA: TGTGCCAGCAGCACTACAGATTCCTCCTACAATGAGCAGTTCTTC.

V is TRBV7-2 and J is TRBJ2-1, with unresolved D. The CDR3 extends over 15 amino acids. Trimming stripped 5 bases from V and 0 bases from J, with 11 bases between. The germline CDR1 and CDR2 sequences are SGHTA and FQGNSA. The CDR3 DNA follows: TGTGCCAGCAGCGTGGACCTTAGCTCCTACAATGAGCAGTTCTTC. The encoded protein is CASSVDLSSYNEQFF.

With regard to this clone: Other DNA sequences in this specimen translate into the identical CDR3. The V gene is TRBV9, the J gene TRBJ1-4; 9 bases align to TRBD1. Germline V gene data show CDR1 as SGDLS and CDR2 as YYNGEE. V shed 2 bases, J shed 5 bases, and the junction held 4 bases outside the gene matches. This CDR3 has 15 amino acids. The CDR3 bases are TGTGCCAGCAGCGTTGGGGGGACAGGGAATGAAAAACTGTTTTTT. Translating gives CASSVGGTGNEKLFF.

The V call is TRBV6-1, the J call TRBJ2-6; D may correspond to TRBD1 or TRBD2 (5 bases each). V lost 3 bases to trimming and J lost 0 bases, with 9 bases between them. Germline CDR1 reads MNHNS; CDR2 reads SASEGT. The CDR3 spans 16 residues. The CDR3 nucleotides read TGTGCCAGCAGTGATCTGGGGGTCTCTGGGGCCAACGTCCTGACTTTC. Translation: CASSDLGVSGANVLTF.

The chain has TRBV7-9 and TRBJ2-3; D gene ambiguous. V lost 3 bases and J 2 bases, leaving 6 bases between the germline ends. Germline V gene sequence: CDR1 SEHNR, CDR2 FQNEAQ (reference sequence). CDR3 length: 13 residues. The chain's CDR3 is CASSFQTTDTQYF. The CDR3 bases are TGTGCCAGCAGCTTTCAAACCACAGATACGCAGTATTTT.

The chain links TRBV4-1 to TRBJ2-7; TRBD1 matches at 7 bases. Germline V CDR1 and CDR2: MGHRA, YSYEKL. This CDR3 is built from 14 residues. The junction had 4 bases not matched to a gene; V was cut back by 5 bases and J by 0 bases. The DNA for the CDR3 is TGCGCCAGCAGCAACCGGGACAGCTCCTACGAGCAGTACTTC. Protein product: CASSNRDSSYEQYF.

The genes are TRBV6-1 and TRBJ2-2, with D possibly being TRBD1 or TRBD2 (6 bases each). There are 16 residues in the CDR3. CDR1 is MNHNS and CDR2 is SASEGT in the germline V gene. The V end lost 3 bases, the J end lost 1 base, and 12 bases lay between the germline ends. CDR3 nucleotide sequence: TGTGCCAGCAGTGACACAGGGAGGATGAACACCGGGGAGCTGTTTTTT. This translates into CASSDTGRMNTGELFF.

The genes are TRBV6-4 and TRBJ1-5; no definite D call. In germline, CDR1 is MRHNA, CDR2 SNTAGT. Trimming cost V 6 bases and J 7 bases, with 10 bases left between them. This CDR3 region has 12 residues. The CDR3 DNA follows: TGTGCCAGCAGGAGGGTTTGGCAGCCCCAGCATTTT. Translation gives CASRRVWQPQHF.

V and J are TRBV2 and TRBJ2-1; 7 nucleotides line up with TRBD2. The CDR3 runs 13 residues. Germline lookup yields CDR1 SNHLY and CDR2 FYNNEI. Trimming at V came to 7 bases and at J to 3 bases, leaving 3 bases not matched to a gene. In DNA, the CDR3 is TGTGCCAGCAAAGGGAGGGACTACAATGAGCAGTTCTTC. It specifies CASKGRDYNEQFF. Complete variable domain (other parts from reference TRBV2 and TRBJ2-1): EPEVTQTPSHQVTQMGQEVILRCVPISNHLYFYWYRQILGQKVEFLVSFYNNEISEKSEIFDDQFSVERPDGSNFTLKIRSTKLEDSAMYFCASKGRDYNEQFFGPGTRLTVL.

The chain carries TRBV5-3 and TRBJ2-7; 9 nucleotides agree with TRBD2. TRBV5-3 is an ORF, and what it does is uncertain. This CDR3 spans 17 amino acids. V lost 4 bases and J lost 2; bases outside the gene matches: 13. The CDR3 sequence is CARSRRPGASGTYEQYF. The CDR3 bases are TGTGCCAGAAGCCGCCGACCCGGGGCTAGCGGGACCTACGAGCAGTACTTC.

J is TRBJ1-1 and V is TRBV6-1; D uncertain. V was trimmed by 1 base and J by 0 bases, leaving 6 bases between them. Germline assignment: CDR1 MNHNS and CDR2 SASEGT. CDR3 length: 14 residues. Here the CDR3 reads CASSEDGLNTEAFF. CDR3 bases: TGTGCCAGCAGTGAAGACGGACTGAACACTGAAGCTTTCTTT.

The chain has TRBV10-1 and TRBJ2-4, with 9 bases fitting TRBD2. The germline V gene has CDR1 WNHNN and CDR2 SYGVQD (reference sequence). The CDR3 has 17 residues. After removal of 0 bases from V and 6 bases from J, the junction contained 9 bases not matched to a gene. The CDR3 DNA sequence: TGCGCCAGCAGTGAGTCTTTTCAGGCGGGAGGGACAAACATTCAGTACTTC. This sequence encodes CASSESFQAGGTNIQYF.

In the case of this clone: This CDR3 is also generated by other DNA sequences in the sample. V gene TRBV13 combines with J gene TRBJ2-7, with TRBD1 identical over 8 bases. The V and J ends lost 3 bases and 0 bases, in that order; junction bases with no gene match: 4. In germline, CDR1 is PRHDT, CDR2 FYEKMQ (reference sequence). CDR3 length: 15 amino acids. The CDR3 loop is CASSFGQGSSYEQYF. The DNA for the CDR3 is TGTGCCAGCAGCTTTGGACAGGGAAGCTCCTACGAGCAGTACTTC.

The chain has TRBV7-6 and TRBJ1-1, with 7 bases lining up with TRBD1. This CDR3 is 15 amino acids long. CDR1 is SGHVS, CDR2 FNYEAQ, per germline. J gave up 8 bases and V 3 bases, and 12 bases lay outside the gene matches. The CDR3 coding sequence is TGTGCCAGCAGCTTTAGTGACAGGGTGGATTCCGAAGCTTTCTTT. Protein: CASSFSDRVDSEAFF. Drawing the rest from reference TRBV7-6 and TRBJ1-1, the complete variable domain is GAGVSQSPRYKVTKRGQDVALRCDPISGHVSLYWYRQALGQGPEFLTYFNYEAQQDKSGLPNDRFSAERPEGSISTLTIQRTEQRDSAMYRCASSFSDRVDSEAFFGQGTRLTVV.

The rearrangement joins TRBV18 to TRBJ1-1; D is unclear. The CDR3 consists of 15 residues. Germline CDR1 and CDR2: KGHSH and LQKENI. Trimming stripped 0 bases from V and 1 base from J, with 9 bases between. CDR3 amino acids: CASSPPLSKNTEAFF. CDR3 in DNA: TGTGCCAGCTCACCACCGCTCAGCAAGAACACTGAAGCTTTCTTT.

The chain is built from TRBV13 and TRBJ2-7, with a tentative D call TRBD2 (6 bases). CDR3 length: 15 residues. The V gene lost 4 bases and the J gene lost 1 base, with 14 bases spanning the gap. The germline V gene has CDR1 PRHDT and CDR2 FYEKMQ (reference sequence). The chain's CDR3 is CASSSLSGRSYEQYF. The CDR3 DNA is TGTGCCAGCAGCTCCCTTAGCGGCCGATCCTACGAGCAGTACTTC.

As concerns this clone: This sample also contains other DNA sequences that code for the same CDR3. The chain has TRBV27 and TRBJ2-7, with 7 bases that match TRBD2. The germline gives CDR1 MNHEY, CDR2 SMNVEV (reference sequence). The CDR3 runs to 12 residues. J was trimmed by 4 bases and V by 5 bases; bases with no gene match: 2. The CDR3 reads CASSPGGYEQYF. CDR3 nucleotide sequence: TGTGCCAGCAGTCCGGGAGGTTACGAGCAGTACTTC.

The rearrangement joins TRBV29-1 to TRBJ2-5; the D gene is possibly TRBD2 (7 bases). TRBJ2-7 explains the end of the DNA better; the J call may be wrong. The CDR3 covers 13 residues. Germline V CDR1 and CDR2: SQVTM, ANQGSEA. The CDR3 here is CSVGGGFTYEQYF. The CDR3 nucleotides are TGCAGCGTTGGCGGGGGCTTCACCTACGAGCAGTACTTC.

The chain recombines TRBV7-6 with TRBJ2-5; 10 bases map to TRBD2. This CDR3 is 18 amino acids long. The J segment lost 2 bases and the V segment lost 7 bases, leaving 16 bases of the junction unmatched. Per the germline V gene, CDR1 is SGHVS and CDR2 is FNYEAQ. Here the CDR3 reads CASTQWGSSGGNQETQYF. The CDR3 nucleotides are TGTGCCAGCACCCAATGGGGGAGTAGCGGGGGGAATCAAGAGACCCAGTACTTC.